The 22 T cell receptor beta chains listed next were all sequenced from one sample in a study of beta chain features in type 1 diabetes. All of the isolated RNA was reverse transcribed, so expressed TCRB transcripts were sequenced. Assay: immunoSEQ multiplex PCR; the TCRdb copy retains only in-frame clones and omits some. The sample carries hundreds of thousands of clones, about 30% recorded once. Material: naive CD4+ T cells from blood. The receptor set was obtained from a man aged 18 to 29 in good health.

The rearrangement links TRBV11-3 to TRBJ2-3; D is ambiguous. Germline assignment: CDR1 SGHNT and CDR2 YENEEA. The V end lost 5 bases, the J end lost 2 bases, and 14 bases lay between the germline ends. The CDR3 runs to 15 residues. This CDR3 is CASSVGRTDTDTQYF. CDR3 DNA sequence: TGTGCCAGCAGCGTAGGGCGGACGGACACAGATACGCAGTATTTT.

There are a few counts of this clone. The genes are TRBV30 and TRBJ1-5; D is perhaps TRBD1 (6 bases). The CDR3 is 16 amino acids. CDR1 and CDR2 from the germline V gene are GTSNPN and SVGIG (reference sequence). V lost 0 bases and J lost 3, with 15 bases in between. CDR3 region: CAWSVLGGADNQPQHF. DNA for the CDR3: TGTGCCTGGAGTGTACTTGGGGGGGCCGACAATCAGCCCCAGCATTTT.

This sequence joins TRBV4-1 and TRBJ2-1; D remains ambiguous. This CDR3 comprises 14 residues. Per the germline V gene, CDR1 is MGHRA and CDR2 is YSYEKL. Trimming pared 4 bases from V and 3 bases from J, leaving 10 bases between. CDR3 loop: CASSPTLSYNEQFF. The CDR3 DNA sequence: TGCGCCAGCAGCCCCACCTTAAGCTACAATGAGCAGTTCTTC.

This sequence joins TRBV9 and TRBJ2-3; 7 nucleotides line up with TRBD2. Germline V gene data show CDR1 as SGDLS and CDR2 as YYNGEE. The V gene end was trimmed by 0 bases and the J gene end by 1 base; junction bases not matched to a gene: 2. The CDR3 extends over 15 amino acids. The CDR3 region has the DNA TGTGCCAGCAGCGTAGTTGCGGGAGGCACAGATACGCAGTATTTT. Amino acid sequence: CASSVVAGGTDTQYF. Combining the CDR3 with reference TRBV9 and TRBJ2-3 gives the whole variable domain DSGVTQTPKHLITATGQRVTLRCSPRSGDLSVYWYQQSLDQGLQFLIQYYNGEERAKGNILERFSAQQFPDLHSELNLSSLELGDSALYFCASSVVAGGTDTQYFGPGTRLTVL.

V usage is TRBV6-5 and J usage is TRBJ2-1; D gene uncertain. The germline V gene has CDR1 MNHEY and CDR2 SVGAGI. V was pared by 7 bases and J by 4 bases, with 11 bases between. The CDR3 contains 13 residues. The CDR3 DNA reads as TGTGCCAGCAATCTGGACGGTTACAATGAGCAGTTCTTC. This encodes CASNLDGYNEQFF.

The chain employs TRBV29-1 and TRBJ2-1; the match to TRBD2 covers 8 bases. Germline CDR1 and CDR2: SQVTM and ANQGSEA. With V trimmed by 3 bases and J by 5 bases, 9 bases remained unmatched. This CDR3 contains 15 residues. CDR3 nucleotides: TGCAGCGTTGATGAACCTAGCGGGTGGAACAATGAGCAGTTCTTC. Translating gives CSVDEPSGWNNEQFF.

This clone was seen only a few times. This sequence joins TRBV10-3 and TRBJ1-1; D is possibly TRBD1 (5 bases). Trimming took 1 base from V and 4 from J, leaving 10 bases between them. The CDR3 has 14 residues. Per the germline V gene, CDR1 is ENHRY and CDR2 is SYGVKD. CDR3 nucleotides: TGTGCCATCAGTGAGTTGTCAGGGACCACTGAAGCTTTCTTT. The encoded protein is CAISELSGTTEAFF.

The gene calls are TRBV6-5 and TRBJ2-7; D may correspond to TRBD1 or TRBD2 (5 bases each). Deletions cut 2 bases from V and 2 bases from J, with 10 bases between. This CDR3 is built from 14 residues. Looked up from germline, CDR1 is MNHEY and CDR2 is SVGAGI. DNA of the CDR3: TGTGCCAGCAGTTACGGGGGTTCGACCTACGAGCAGTACTTC. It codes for CASSYGGSTYEQYF.

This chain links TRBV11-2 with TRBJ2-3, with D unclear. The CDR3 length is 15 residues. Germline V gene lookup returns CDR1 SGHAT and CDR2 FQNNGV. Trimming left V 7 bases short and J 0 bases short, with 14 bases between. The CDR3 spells CASNEDGTSTDTQYF. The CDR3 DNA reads TGTGCCAGCAACGAGGACGGAACGAGCACAGATACGCAGTATTTT.

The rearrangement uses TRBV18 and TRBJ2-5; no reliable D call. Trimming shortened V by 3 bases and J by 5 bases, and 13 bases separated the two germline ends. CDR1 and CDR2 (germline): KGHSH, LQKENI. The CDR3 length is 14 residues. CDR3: CASSPPGRRETQYF. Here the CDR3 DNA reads TGTGCCAGCTCACCTCCCGGGCGCAGGGAGACCCAGTACTTC. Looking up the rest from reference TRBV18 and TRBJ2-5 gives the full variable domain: NAGVMQNPRHLVRRRGQEARLRCSPMKGHSHVYWYRQLPEEGLKFMVYLQKENIIDESGMPKERFSAEFPKEGPSILRIQQVVRGDSAAYFCASSPPGRRETQYFGPGTRLLVL.

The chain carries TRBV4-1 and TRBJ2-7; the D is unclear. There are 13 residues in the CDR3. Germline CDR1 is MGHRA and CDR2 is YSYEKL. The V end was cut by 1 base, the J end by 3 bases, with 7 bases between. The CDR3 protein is CASSQAENYEQYF. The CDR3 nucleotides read TGCGCCAGCAGCCAAGCCGAAAACTACGAGCAGTACTTC.

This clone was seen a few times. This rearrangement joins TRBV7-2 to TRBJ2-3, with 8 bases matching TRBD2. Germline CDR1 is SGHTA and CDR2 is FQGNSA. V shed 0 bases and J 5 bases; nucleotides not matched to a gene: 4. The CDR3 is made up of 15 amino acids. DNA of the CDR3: TGTGCCAGCAGCTTAGCGGCGCTAGCGGGAGATACGCAGTATTTT. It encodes CASSLAALAGDTQYF. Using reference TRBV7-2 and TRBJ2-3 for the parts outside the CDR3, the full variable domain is GAGVSQSPSNKVTEKGKDVELRCDPISGHTALYWYRQSLGQGLEFLIYFQGNSAPDKSGLPSDRFSAERTGGSVSTLTIQRTQQEDSAVYLCASSLAALAGDTQYFGPGTRLTVL.

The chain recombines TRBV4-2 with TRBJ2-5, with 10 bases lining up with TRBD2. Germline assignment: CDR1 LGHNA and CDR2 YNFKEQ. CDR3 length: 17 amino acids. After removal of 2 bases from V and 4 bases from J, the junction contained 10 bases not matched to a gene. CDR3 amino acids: CASSQNSPGLAIETQYF. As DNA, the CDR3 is TGTGCCAGCAGCCAAAACAGCCCGGGACTAGCGATAGAGACCCAGTACTTC.

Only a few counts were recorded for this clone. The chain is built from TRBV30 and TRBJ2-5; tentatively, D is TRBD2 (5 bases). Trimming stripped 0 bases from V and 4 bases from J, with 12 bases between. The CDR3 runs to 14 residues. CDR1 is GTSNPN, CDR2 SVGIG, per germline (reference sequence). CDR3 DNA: TGTGCCTGGAGTGTACTGACTAAGCCAGAGACCCAGTACTTC. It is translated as CAWSVLTKPETQYF.

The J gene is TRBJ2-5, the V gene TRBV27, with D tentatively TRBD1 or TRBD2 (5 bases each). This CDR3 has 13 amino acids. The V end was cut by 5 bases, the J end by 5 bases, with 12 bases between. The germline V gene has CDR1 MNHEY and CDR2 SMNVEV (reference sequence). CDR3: CASSGSWGETQYF. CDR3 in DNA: TGTGCCAGCAGTGGGAGCTGGGGGGAGACCCAGTACTTC.

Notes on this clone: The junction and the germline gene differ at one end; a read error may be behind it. In DNA form, the CDR3 reads TGTGCCACCAGCAGAGCAACGAAGACCGGGGAGCTGTTTTTT. As protein: CATSRATKTGELFF. This rearrangement joins TRBV15 to TRBJ2-2, with D hard to call. This CDR3 comprises 14 residues. Per germline, CDR1 LNHNV and CDR2 YYDKDF (reference sequence).

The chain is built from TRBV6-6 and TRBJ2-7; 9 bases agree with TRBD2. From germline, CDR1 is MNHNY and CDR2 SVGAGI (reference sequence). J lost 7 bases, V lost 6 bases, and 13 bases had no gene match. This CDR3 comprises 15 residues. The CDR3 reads CASRTHSGSREEQYF. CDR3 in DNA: TGTGCCAGCAGGACACATAGCGGGAGTCGTGAAGAGCAGTACTTC.

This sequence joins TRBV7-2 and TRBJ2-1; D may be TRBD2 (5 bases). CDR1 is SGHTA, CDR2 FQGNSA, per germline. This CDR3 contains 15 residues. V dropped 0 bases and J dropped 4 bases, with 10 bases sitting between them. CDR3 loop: CASSLAGSGYNEQFF. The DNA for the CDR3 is TGTGCCAGCAGCTTAGCGGGGAGTGGTTACAATGAGCAGTTCTTC.

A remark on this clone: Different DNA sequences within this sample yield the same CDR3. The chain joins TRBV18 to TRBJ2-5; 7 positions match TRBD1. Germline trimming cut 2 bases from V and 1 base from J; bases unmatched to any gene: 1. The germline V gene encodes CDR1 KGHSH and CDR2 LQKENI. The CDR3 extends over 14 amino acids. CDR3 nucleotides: TGTGCCAGCTCACCAAGGACAGGCCAAGAGACCCAGTACTTC. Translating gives CASSPRTGQETQYF.

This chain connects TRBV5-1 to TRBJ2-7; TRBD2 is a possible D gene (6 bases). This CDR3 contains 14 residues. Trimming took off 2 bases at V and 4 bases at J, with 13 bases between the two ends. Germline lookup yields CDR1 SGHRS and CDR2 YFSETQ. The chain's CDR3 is CASSFTQGGYEQYF. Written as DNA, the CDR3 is TGCGCCAGCAGCTTCACCCAGGGAGGTTACGAGCAGTACTTC.

CDR3 coding DNA: TGTGCCAGCAGCTCCCGCTCGGGGACGAACACTGAAGCTTTCTTT. It specifies CASSSRSGTNTEAFF. The rearrangement links TRBV7-2 to TRBJ1-1; possible D gene TRBD1, 5 bases. The germline V and J ends were trimmed by 4 bases and 1 base, with 13 bases remaining between them. CDR3 length: 15 amino acids. Germline CDR1 reads SGHTA; CDR2 reads FQGNSA.

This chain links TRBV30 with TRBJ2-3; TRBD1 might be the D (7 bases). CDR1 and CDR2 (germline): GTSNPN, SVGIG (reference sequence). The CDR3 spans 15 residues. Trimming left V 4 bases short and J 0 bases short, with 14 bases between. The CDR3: CAWKEGARSTDTQYF. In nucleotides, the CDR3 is TGTGCCTGGAAGGAGGGGGCCCGTAGCACAGATACGCAGTATTTT.